Described below is a single TCR beta chain sequence and its context. This record belongs to a study of radiation and T cells in renal cell carcinoma. Germline V gene lookup returns CDR1 SGHRS and CDR2 YFSETQ. Trimming pared 0 bases from V and 6 bases from J, leaving 7 bases between. The CDR3 extends over 13 amino acids. The time point here: blood 4 weeks post-SBRT, at nephrectomy. The sample's treatment: 15 Gy SBRT to primary tumor, nephrectomy 4 weeks later. Nephrectomy followed 15 Gy stereotactic body radiation by 4 weeks. Serial blood draws occurred at baseline and 2 and 4 weeks post-SBRT. Assay: immunoSEQ multiplex PCR; the TCRdb copy retains only in-frame clones and omits some. The data show around 78,000 clones, about 88% seen once.

V and J are TRBV5-1 and TRBJ1-3, with D unclear. This specimen consisted of blood, obtained from a patient whose treatment included radiotherapy and nephrectomy. This receptor was obtained from an older woman with renal cell carcinoma. The CDR3 DNA sequence: TGCGCCAGCAGCTTGGCCGGGGAAAACACCATATATTTT. It yields the protein CASSLAGENTIYF.